Shown below are 23 T cell receptor beta chains from a single sample sequenced in a study of naive and memory T cell subsets. Two oligonucleotides, mixed equimolar, formed the beta constant-region primer covering TRBC1 and TRBC2. Four rounds of PCR amplified the ligated cDNA using nested alpha and beta constant-region primers plus SP2. TCRdb re-called the UMI-ligation and nested PCR reads with MiXCR, one entry per CDR3 protein. The repertoire holds some 15,000 distinct CDR3 sequences, with around 8.2% as singletons. Sequences were obtained from central memory CD8+ T cells from blood. The origin of the receptors is a human donor in good health.

This clonotype was detected ten times or more. The V gene is TRBV3-1, the J gene TRBJ1-6; D unresolved. Deletions cut 1 base from V and 5 bases from J, with 9 bases between. The CDR3 extends over 15 amino acids. The germline V gene encodes CDR1 LGHDT and CDR2 YNNKEL (reference sequence). In nucleotides, the CDR3 is TGTGCCAGCAGCCAAGTAACGGATGATAATTCACCCCTCCACTTT. Encoded protein: CASSQVTDDNSPLHF.

This clonotype was detected ten times or more. CDR3 in amino acids: CASSMGLRGTSGRMGYEQFF. The DNA of the CDR3 is TGTGCCAGCAGCATGGGACTAAGGGGGACTAGCGGGAGAATGGGCTATGAGCAGTTCTTC. The chain uses TRBV7-9 and TRBJ2-1, with 14 bases matching TRBD2. Trimming at V came to 5 bases and at J to 8 bases, leaving 20 bases not matched to a gene. This CDR3 is 20 amino acids long. From germline, CDR1 is SEHNR and CDR2 FQNEAQ (reference sequence). Complete variable domain (other parts from reference TRBV7-9 and TRBJ2-1): DTGVSQNPRHKITKRGQNVTFRCDPISEHNRLYWYRQTLGQGPEFLTYFQNEAQLEKSRLLSDRFSAERPKGSFSTLEIQRTEQGDSAMYLCASSMGLRGTSGRMGYEQFFGPGTRLTVL.

Here the CDR3 DNA reads TGCGCCAGCGGGGGAGTCTACGAGCAGTACTTC. It is translated as CASGGVYEQYF. J is TRBJ2-7 and V is TRBV10-1; D tentatively reads TRBD1 or TRBD2 (5 bases each). The CDR3 has 11 residues. V lost 8 bases to trimming and J lost 3 bases, with 8 bases between them. Germline V gene lookup returns CDR1 WNHNN and CDR2 SYGVQD (reference sequence).

The sample holds many counts of this clonotype. The V and J genes are TRBV3-1 and TRBJ2-6; perhaps TRBD2 as D (5 bases). The CDR3 loop spans 17 amino acids. Trimming removed 0 bases at V and 0 bases at J, with 9 bases between. CDR1 LGHDT and CDR2 YNNKEL come from the germline V gene (reference sequence). In nucleotides, the CDR3 is TGTGCCAGCAGCCAAGACGAGGGAATCTCTGGGGCCAACGTCCTGACTTTC. It is translated as CASSQDEGISGANVLTF.

This clonotype rates as medium-sized. The genes are TRBV20-1 and TRBJ2-1; possible D gene TRBD2, 7 bases. Trimming took off 1 base at V and 1 base at J, with 11 bases between the two ends. The CDR3 runs 15 residues. CDR1 and CDR2 (germline): DFQATT, SNEGSKA (reference sequence). The CDR3 spells CSARAEGGSYNEQFF. The CDR3 DNA reads as TGCAGTGCTAGAGCCGAGGGGGGGTCCTACAATGAGCAGTTCTTC.

This clonotype was seen a few times. The V call is TRBV7-8, the J call TRBJ2-1; D is uncertain. The germline V gene has CDR1 SGHVS and CDR2 FQNEAQ. The CDR3 is 11 residues long. V lost 5 bases and J lost 9, with 8 bases in between. The CDR3 sequence: CASSKQTEQFF. Written as DNA, the CDR3 is TGTGCCAGCAGCAAACAGACTGAGCAGTTCTTC.

The chain employs TRBV20-1 and TRBJ2-1, with TRBD1 matching over 8 bases. The CDR3 length is 14 residues. The J segment lost 11 bases and the V segment lost 6 bases, leaving 15 bases of the junction unmatched. Germline V gives CDR1 DFQATT, CDR2 SNEGSKA (reference sequence). The DNA for the CDR3 is TGCAGTGCCCCGGTGACAGGGGACCCCCTTAAGCAGTTCTTC. It codes for CSAPVTGDPLKQFF.

This clonotype was picked up many times. The chain carries TRBV19 and TRBJ2-3, with unresolved D. The CDR3 totals 13 residues. Per germline, CDR1 LNHDA and CDR2 SQIVND (reference sequence). Trimming removed 3 bases at V and 5 bases at J, with 9 bases between. CDR3 sequence reads: CASSMGSGDTQYF. The CDR3 DNA reads as TGTGCCAGTAGTATGGGTTCGGGAGATACGCAGTATTTT.

This clonotype was recorded many times. The J gene is TRBJ1-4, the V gene TRBV9, with TRBD1 matching over 7 bases. V lost 2 bases and J lost 0; bases outside the gene matches: 10. The CDR3 spans 18 residues. The germline CDR1 and CDR2 sequences are SGDLS and YYNGEE. CDR3 amino acids: CASSVGQSIYATNEKLFF. The CDR3 DNA reads TGTGCCAGCAGCGTGGGACAGTCAATATATGCAACTAATGAAAAACTGTTTTTT.

This clonotype was counted ten times or more. The J gene is TRBJ2-7, the V gene TRBV6-1; D possibly corresponds to TRBD2 (6 bases). V lost 8 bases and J 4 bases, leaving 18 bases between the germline ends. Germline CDR1 reads MNHNS; CDR2 reads SASEGT. This CDR3 contains 14 residues. The CDR3 DNA follows: TGTGCCAGCGAGACCGGGACTGGAAGTTACGAGCAGTACTTC. Translating gives CASETGTGSYEQYF.

This clonotype was counted many times. This may be a read error: a much more frequent sequence differs by one nucleotide. This rearrangement joins TRBV6-6 to TRBJ2-5, with 8 bases aligning to TRBD1. The CDR3 consists of 16 residues. Trimming at V came to 0 bases and at J to 1 base, leaving 4 bases not matched to a gene. Germline assignment: CDR1 MNHNY and CDR2 SVGAGI (reference sequence). The DNA of the CDR3 is TGTGCCAGCAGTTACTCGGTAGGGACAGGCCAAGAGACCCAGTACTTC. Amino acids: CASSYSVGTGQETQYF.

The rearrangement uses TRBV9 and TRBJ2-1; no reliable D call. In germline, CDR1 is SGDLS, CDR2 YYNGEE. Trimming shortened V by 0 bases and J by 10 bases, and 14 bases separated the two germline ends. The CDR3 contains 14 residues. The CDR3 loop reads CASSVGGTMGEQFF. The DNA for the CDR3 is TGTGCCAGCAGCGTAGGGGGAACCATGGGGGAGCAGTTCTTC.

CDR3 region: CASSWEWVYEQFF. CDR3 nucleotides: TGTGCCAGCAGTTGGGAGTGGGTCTATGAGCAGTTCTTC. The chain uses TRBV7-9 and TRBJ2-1, with D possibly TRBD2 on 5 matching bases. This CDR3 contains 13 residues. V shed 6 bases and J shed 8 bases, with 14 bases lying between them. Germline V gene sequence: CDR1 SEHNR, CDR2 FQNEAQ (reference sequence).

Only a few counts were recorded for this clonotype. The gene calls are TRBV4-3 and TRBJ2-1; 7 bases are a match to TRBD1. The CDR3 has 17 residues. Losses at the gene ends were 0 bases for V and 4 bases for J; bases not matched to a gene: 9. Germline CDR1 is LGHNA and CDR2 is YSLEER. DNA of the CDR3: TGCGCCAGCAGCCAAGATAAGGGGGCCGGAAAATACAATGAGCAGTTCTTC. Its protein is CASSQDKGAGKYNEQFF.

This clonotype came up many times. The rearrangement uses TRBV27 and TRBJ2-2, with 8 bases matching TRBD1. Germline CDR1 is MNHEY and CDR2 is SMNVEV (reference sequence). J lost 7 bases, V lost 2 bases, and 3 bases had no gene match. The CDR3 extends over 14 amino acids. The CDR3 DNA reads TGTGCCAGCAGTTTAGCAGGGGGCATCGGGGAGCTGTTTTTT. Translating it yields CASSLAGGIGELFF.

This clonotype was counted at least ten times. The chain recombines TRBV5-5 with TRBJ1-2, with 8 bases aligning to TRBD1. CDR3 length: 14 amino acids. V lost 4 bases to trimming and J lost 5 bases; unmatched junction nucleotides: 7. Germline-derived CDR1 and CDR2 are SGHKS and YYEKEE (reference sequence). The CDR3 sequence: CASSEKQGEYGYTF. The DNA for the CDR3 is TGTGCCAGCAGCGAAAAACAGGGGGAGTATGGCTACACCTTC. Full variable domain (remainder filled in from reference TRBV5-5 and TRBJ1-2): DAGVTQSPTHLIKTRGQQVTLRCSPISGHKSVSWYQQVLGQGPQFIFQYYEKEERGRGNFPDRFSARQFPNYSSELNVNALLLGDSALYLCASSEKQGEYGYTFGSGTRLTVV.

The table lists this clonotype with a few counts. This chain connects TRBV6-1 to TRBJ2-1, with D uncertain. This CDR3 comprises 13 residues. Germline CDR1 and CDR2: MNHNS and SASEGT. Trimming took off 4 bases at V and 6 bases at J, with 10 bases between the two ends. CDR3 region: CASSALESNEQFF. CDR3 bases: TGTGCCAGCAGTGCCCTGGAATCCAATGAGCAGTTCTTC.

The rearrangement links TRBV28 to TRBJ1-1, with D unresolved. The CDR3 totals 13 residues. V gave up 2 bases and J gave up 5 bases, with 9 bases separating them. Germline-derived CDR1 and CDR2 are MDHEN and SYDVKM. The CDR3 reads CASSLGVWTEAFF. The CDR3 DNA follows: TGTGCCAGCAGTTTAGGGGTGTGGACTGAAGCTTTCTTT.

This clonotype has just a few counts. The V and J genes are TRBV5-5 and TRBJ2-1; D is unresolved. Germline values: CDR1 SGHKS, CDR2 YYEKEE (reference sequence). V lost 1 base and J 3 bases, leaving 11 bases between the germline ends. CDR3 length equals 15 residues. The CDR3 is CASSLPSRLYNEQFF. CDR3 nucleotides: TGTGCCAGCAGCTTGCCTTCCCGACTCTACAATGAGCAGTTCTTC. The variable domain in full, with the rest retrieved from reference TRBV5-5 and TRBJ2-1, is DAGVTQSPTHLIKTRGQQVTLRCSPISGHKSVSWYQQVLGQGPQFIFQYYEKEERGRGNFPDRFSARQFPNYSSELNVNALLLGDSALYLCASSLPSRLYNEQFFGPGTRLTVL.

This chain connects TRBV6-2 or TRBV6-3 to TRBJ1-6; D ambiguous. V was pared by 2 bases and J by 5 bases, with 10 bases between. Germline CDR1 is MNHEY and CDR2 is SVGEGT. The CDR3 covers 15 residues. CDR3 bases: TGTGCCAGCAGTTACGGGGAAGACCATAATTCACCCCTCCACTTT. It translates to CASSYGEDHNSPLHF.

This clonotype has a count of ten or more. This chain connects TRBV3-1 to TRBJ1-1; 7 bases agree with TRBD1. The length of the CDR3 is 19 residues. Germline V gives CDR1 LGHDT, CDR2 YNNKEL (reference sequence). V was pared by 1 base and J by 3 bases, with 17 bases of the junction left unmatched. CDR3 DNA sequence: TGTGCCAGCAGCCAAGTCAATATAGCGGAGGGGGCAGGGTACACTGAAGCTTTCTTT. Translation gives CASSQVNIAEGAGYTEAFF.

V gene TRBV7-9 combines with J gene TRBJ1-1; 8 bases fit TRBD1. CDR3 size: 15 residues. V dropped 7 bases and J dropped 3; count of bases not matched to a gene: 10. The germline gives CDR1 SEHNR, CDR2 FQNEAQ (reference sequence). CDR3: CASTYHRQGHTEAFF. CDR3 DNA: TGTGCCAGCACCTACCACCGACAGGGGCACACTGAAGCTTTCTTT. Filled out from reference TRBV7-9 and TRBJ1-1, the complete variable domain reads DTGVSQNPRHKITKRGQNVTFRCDPISEHNRLYWYRQTLGQGPEFLTYFQNEAQLEKSRLLSDRFSAERPKGSFSTLEIQRTEQGDSAMYLCASTYHRQGHTEAFFGQGTRLTVV.

This clonotype was seen a handful of times. V usage is TRBV6-1 and J usage is TRBJ2-1; TRBD1 agrees at 10 bases. The CDR3 length is 16 residues. The V segment lost 0 bases and the J segment 8 bases; nucleotides outside the gene matches: 7. The germline gives CDR1 MNHNS, CDR2 SASEGT. The CDR3 bases are TGTGCCAGCAGTGAAGCGGTCGGGACAGGGGTTCATGAGCAGTTCTTC. Translation: CASSEAVGTGVHEQFF.